This T cell receptor beta chain was recovered during a study of cytomegalovirus exposure and HLA in healthy donors. Per the germline V gene, CDR1 is GTSNPN and CDR2 is SVGIG (reference sequence). V gave up 4 bases and J gave up 0 bases; unmatched junction bases: 5. The CDR3 loop spans 14 amino acids. Study conclusions and caveats: Rare TCR sequences dominated, though some public TCRs recurred in many donors. Researchers left out some V segments, among them TRBV6-2 and TRBV6-3, as indistinguishable.

As to this clone: Its antigen is not known.

The PCR made use of 60 Vbeta and 13 Jbeta primers. Assay used: immunoSEQ multiplex PCR; TCRdb lists only in-frame clones, some missing. Among about 130,000 clones, roughly 88% were seen once, and the ten largest hold roughly 2.6%. The chain is built from TRBV30 and TRBJ1-2, with 7 bases identical to TRBD1. The sample taken for sequencing was PBMCs. The sequence was collected from a man aged 50-60 years in good health and CMV-seronegative. The CDR3 DNA is TGTGCCTGGAACCAGGACAGGCCTAACTATGGCTACACCTTC. Encoded protein: CAWNQDRPNYGYTF. The whole variable domain, filled in from reference TRBV30 and TRBJ1-2, reads SQTIHQWPATLVQPVGSPLSLECTVEGTSNPNLYWYRQAAGRGLQLLFYSVGIGQISSEVPQNLSASRPQDRQFILSSKKLLLSDSGFYLCAWNQDRPNYGYTFGSGTRLTVV.